Below, 8 T cell receptor beta chains from the same sample are listed, as sequenced in a study of OX40 agonist ivuxolimab in advanced cancers. Method: immunoSEQ multiplex PCR; TCRdb's copy keeps in-frame clones and lacks some. The sample carries around 84,000 clones, under 95% recorded once. The material was CD4+ or CD8+ T cells sorted from blood, obtained in a trial of the OX40 agonist ivuxolimab. Receptors originate from an adult with an advanced solid tumor such as melanoma, head and neck, liver or kidney cancer.

The rearrangement uses TRBV14 and TRBJ2-3; no clear D. The CDR3 consists of 15 residues. V lost 1 base and J 0 bases, leaving 8 bases between the germline ends. Per germline, CDR1 SGHDN and CDR2 FVKESK. The CDR3 region has the DNA TGTGCCAGCAGCCAAGGTCTCTCTAGCACAGATACGCAGTATTTT. Translated: CASSQGLSSTDTQYF.

This rearrangement joins TRBV7-2 to TRBJ1-2; TRBD1 agrees at 8 bases. Trimming took 5 bases from V and 6 from J; bases not matched to a gene: 8. This CDR3 comprises 14 residues. Germline CDR1 is SGHTA and CDR2 is FQGNSA. The CDR3 loop is CASSQYQGANGYTF. DNA of the CDR3: TGTGCCAGCAGCCAATACCAGGGGGCCAATGGCTACACCTTC. Supplemented by reference TRBV7-2 and TRBJ1-2, the full variable domain reads GAGVSQSPSNKVTEKGKDVELRCDPISGHTALYWYRQSLGQGLEFLIYFQGNSAPDKSGLPSDRFSAERTGGSVSTLTIQRTQQEDSAVYLCASSQYQGANGYTFGSGTRLTVV.

CDR3 sequence reads: CASSEQIRARQFF. CDR3 sequence (DNA): TGTGCCAGCAGTGAACAAATTAGGGCAAGGCAGTTCTTC. The V gene is TRBV25-1, the J gene TRBJ2-1; D remains unclear. Trimming stripped 2 bases from V and 12 bases from J, with 14 bases between. Germline V gives CDR1 MGHDK, CDR2 SYGVNS. The CDR3 runs to 13 residues.

The genes are TRBV4-1 and TRBJ2-3, with D possibly being TRBD1 (5 bases). V was pared by 1 base and J by 2 bases, with 13 bases between. There are 16 residues in the CDR3. Germline V gene data show CDR1 as MGHRA and CDR2 as YSYEKL. CDR3 bases: TGCGCCAGCAGCCAAGTGGTTAGGGGTTTCACAGATACGCAGTATTTT. Translating it yields CASSQVVRGFTDTQYF.

This chain links TRBV4-1 with TRBJ2-7; no definite D call. The CDR3 is made up of 16 amino acids. The ends were cut back, 0 bases at V and 2 bases at J, with 14 bases in the middle. Germline V gene data show CDR1 as MGHRA and CDR2 as YSYEKL. The CDR3 sequence is CASSQDLRSIPYEQYF. In DNA, the CDR3 is TGCGCCAGCAGCCAAGATCTACGTTCTATCCCCTACGAGCAGTACTTC.

The chain is built from TRBV19 and TRBJ2-1, with 7 bases fitting TRBD2. V lost 8 bases and J lost 4; bases outside the gene matches: 5. The CDR3 runs 13 residues. Germline V lookup: CDR1 LNHDA, CDR2 SQIVND (reference sequence). CDR3 sequence reads: CASGVAGYNEQFF. DNA for the CDR3: TGTGCCAGTGGGGTAGCGGGTTACAATGAGCAGTTCTTC. Full variable domain (rest looked up from reference TRBV19 and TRBJ2-1): DGGITQSPKYLFRKEGQNVTLSCEQNLNHDAMYWYRQDPGQGLRLIYYSQIVNDFQKGDIAEGYSVSREKKESFPLTVTSAQKNPTAFYLCASGVAGYNEQFFGPGTRLTVL.

This clone turned up a few times. This sequence joins TRBV6-1 and TRBJ1-2; tentative D call: TRBD1 (5 bases). V lost 2 bases, J lost 3 bases, and 10 bases lay in between. Germline CDR1 and CDR2: MNHNS and SASEGT. There are 14 residues in the CDR3. CDR3 protein: CASSELWGDYGYTF. CDR3 bases: TGTGCCAGCAGTGAACTGTGGGGGGACTATGGCTACACCTTC.

This sequence joins TRBV7-9 and TRBJ2-1; D unclear. CDR1 is SEHNR, CDR2 FQNEAQ, per germline (reference sequence). V shed 5 bases and J shed 9 bases, with 14 bases lying between them. The CDR3 is made up of 13 amino acids. The CDR3 spells CASSTGSFSEQFF. The CDR3 DNA sequence: TGTGCCAGCAGCACTGGAAGTTTCAGTGAGCAGTTCTTC.